What follows describes a single T cell receptor beta chain. Its antigen remains unknown. The sample originates from a study of CXCR3-negative and CXCR3-positive naive CD8 T cells. Whole-study findings and limits: Memory CD8+ cells had much lower diversity, and both naive subsets had comparably high diversity. Surface CD5 was comparable between naive subsets; TCR strength was inferred from TRB CDR3 properties. More hydrophobic TRB CDR3s were found in CXCR3-positive naive cells than in CXCR3-negative naive cells. CXCR3 levels fell partly with cryopreservation; most assays relied on fresh PBMCs.

Libraries were UMI-labeled 5' RACE TRB cDNA. Following a re-call of the 5' RACE reads, TCRdb has one entry per CDR3 protein and lacks DNA. This table lists over 95,000 distinct CDR3 sequences. Germline V gene sequence: CDR1 LGHDT, CDR2 YNNKEL (reference sequence). CDR3 length equals 16 residues. Naive CD8+ T cells were CD45RO-CCR7+CD27+CD95-. The receptor comes from a human donor in good health. Some clones in this sample may be carry-over from other donors' samples. This sequence joins TRBV3-1 and TRBJ2-7; TCRdb proposes TRBD2, but this gene call is untestable without DNA. Sequenced material: naive CXCR3+ CD8+ T cells from blood. Sample subset: CD45RO-CCR7+CD27+CD95- naive CD8+ T cells expressing CXCR3 (TNR3+). This CDR3 is CASSQDPGTSGSEQYF.